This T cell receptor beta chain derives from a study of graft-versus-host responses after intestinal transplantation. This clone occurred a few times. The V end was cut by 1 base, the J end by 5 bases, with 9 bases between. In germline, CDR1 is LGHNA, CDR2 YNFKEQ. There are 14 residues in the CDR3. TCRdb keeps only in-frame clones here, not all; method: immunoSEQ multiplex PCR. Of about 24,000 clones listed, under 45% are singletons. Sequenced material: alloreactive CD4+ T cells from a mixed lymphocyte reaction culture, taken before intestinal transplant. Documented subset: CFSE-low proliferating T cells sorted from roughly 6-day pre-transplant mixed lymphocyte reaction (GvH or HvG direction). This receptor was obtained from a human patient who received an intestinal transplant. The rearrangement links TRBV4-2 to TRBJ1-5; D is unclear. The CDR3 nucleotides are TGTGCCAGCAGCCAAGGCCGGTTGGATCAGCCCCAGCATTTT. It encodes CASSQGRLDQPQHF.